This TCR beta chain was recovered during a study of blood T cell repertoires in COVID-19. V was shortened by 6 bases and J by 1 base, with 15 bases between the two germline ends. The CDR3 sequence is 15 residues long. Germline values: CDR1 KGHSH, CDR2 LQKENI. Study processing details: How many nucleated cells were present was estimated from reference gene primer amplification. The protocol was immunoSEQ multiplex PCR, while the TCRdb copy is restricted to in-frame clones and leaves out a portion. The V and J calls and clone size were taken over from that table, and D and trimming were inferred from the DNA. The sample contains some 300,000 clones, about 90% of which appear only once.

This sequence originates from a woman aged 18-29 years with acute COVID-19. The chain employs TRBV18 and TRBJ2-5; possible D gene TRBD2, 5 bases. Sequenced material: PBMCs or T cells enriched from blood (not recorded which). CDR3 sequence: CASSAGSTFQETQYF. The CDR3 coding sequence is TGTGCCAGCTCGGCGGGCAGTACTTTCCAAGAGACCCAGTACTTC.